A selection of T cell receptor beta chains follows, all from one sample in a study of identical twins. TCRdb used MiXCR to reprocess the 5' RACE reads, holding one entry per CDR3 protein. The profile shows about 890,000 distinct CDR3 sequences, 9% to 15% of them singletons. This sample was also put to use in a study of yellow fever vaccine responses in identical twins.

The sample consisted of PBMCs. The receptors here all came from a woman under 30 in good health. Each CDR3 is given with its conserved first and last residue. A D gene is named only where the DNA matches it firmly. The size field is filled for only some rows; it gives once, few, many or a size class.

D gene: .
clone size: .
V gene: TRBV7-9
J gene: TRBJ2-1
CDR3 DNA: TGTGCCAGCAGCTTAGTTCGAGGGTACGGTGAGCAGTTCTTC
CDR3 protein: CASSLVRGYGEQFF

D gene: .
clone size: .
V gene: TRBV12-3/TRBV12-4
J gene: TRBJ2-7
CDR3 DNA: TGTGCCAGCAGTTTAATAATACCGGATCGGGTATCGGGAGTAGAGCTCGAGCAGTACTTC
CDR3 protein: CASSLIIPDRVSGVELEQYF

D gene: .
clone size: .
V gene: TRBV7-3
J gene: TRBJ2-2
CDR3 DNA: TGTGCCAGCAGCTCGACAACAGAGTACAACACCGGGGAGCTGTTTTTT
CDR3 protein: CASSSTTEYNTGELFF

D gene: TRBD1
clone size: .
V gene: TRBV20-1
J gene: TRBJ2-3
CDR3 DNA: TGCAGTGACACCGGGACAGGAACAGATACGCAGTATTTT
CDR3 protein: CSDTGTGTDTQYF

D gene: .
clone size: .
V gene: TRBV6-2/TRBV6-3
J gene: TRBJ2-7
CDR3 DNA: TGTGCCAGCAGTTACGCTGCCACCCCCTTCTACGAGCAGTACTTC
CDR3 protein: CASSYAATPFYEQYF

D gene: .
clone size: .
V gene: TRBV6-1
J gene: TRBJ1-1
CDR3 DNA: TGTGCCAGCTGTGAAGCGATTGCTGAAGCTTTCTTT
CDR3 protein: CASCEAIAEAFF

D gene: .
clone size: .
V gene: TRBV6-1
J gene: TRBJ1-1
CDR3 DNA: TGTGCCAGCAGTACCAGGACAGTATCATTGACTGAAGCTTTCTTT
CDR3 protein: CASSTRTVSLTEAFF

D gene: .
clone size: many
V gene: TRBV2
J gene: TRBJ2-7
CDR3 DNA: TGTGCCAGCAGTGGGAGGGGTAGCTCCTACGAGCAGTACTTC
CDR3 protein: CASSGRGSSYEQYF

D gene: .
clone size: few
V gene: TRBV7-9
J gene: TRBJ2-5
CDR3 DNA: TGTGCCAGCAGCTCGCAACATCTCTTCGCGACCCAGTACTTC
CDR3 protein: CASSSQHLFATQYF

D gene: .
clone size: few
V gene: TRBV3-1
J gene: TRBJ2-1
CDR3 DNA: TGTGCCAGCAGCCAATCGGGGACTTATAATTACAATGAGCAGTTCTTC
CDR3 protein: CASSQSGTYNYNEQFF

D gene: .
clone size: .
V gene: TRBV3-1
J gene: TRBJ2-7
CDR3 DNA: TGTGCCAGCAGCCGAGTGGCTGGGGAGCAGTACTTC
CDR3 protein: CASSRVAGEQYF

D gene: .
clone size: many
V gene: TRBV29-1
J gene: TRBJ2-1
CDR3 DNA: TGCAGCGCCTCCCCGACCAGCAATGAGCAGTTCTTC
CDR3 protein: CSASPTSNEQFF

D gene: .
clone size: .
V gene: TRBV12-3/TRBV12-4
J gene: TRBJ1-1
CDR3 DNA: TGTGCCAGCAGTACCAACTTCGGGGTTAACACTGAAGCTTTCTTT
CDR3 protein: CASSTNFGVNTEAFF

D gene: .
clone size: .
V gene: TRBV6-1
J gene: TRBJ2-1
CDR3 DNA: TGTGCCAGCAGCCGACCCCGGGACCCGTACAATGAGCAGTTCTTC
CDR3 protein: CASSRPRDPYNEQFF

D gene: TRBD1
clone size: .
V gene: TRBV20-1
J gene: TRBJ2-7
CDR3 DNA: TGCAGTGCTAGGGACAGGGTGACCGACGAGCAGTACTTC
CDR3 protein: CSARDRVTDEQYF

D gene: TRBD2
clone size: few
V gene: TRBV15
J gene: TRBJ2-5
CDR3 DNA: TGTGCCACCAGCAGGGGTAGCGGGAGTGGAGAGACCCAGTACTTC
CDR3 protein: CATSRGSGSGETQYF

D gene: TRBD1
clone size: .
V gene: TRBV12-3/TRBV12-4
J gene: TRBJ2-2
CDR3 DNA: TGTGCCGACAGGACAGGGGGTGCCGGGGAGCTGTTTTTT
CDR3 protein: CADRTGGAGELFF

D gene: .
clone size: few
V gene: TRBV6-1
J gene: TRBJ2-7
CDR3 DNA: TGTGCCAGCATGAGCGGGCGGTTGGCCTCCTACGAGCAGTACTTC
CDR3 protein: CASMSGRLASYEQYF

D gene: TRBD1
clone size: .
V gene: TRBV6-1
J gene: TRBJ2-1
CDR3 DNA: TGTGCCAGCAGAGCAGGGGGCGGTCGGGTAAATGAGCAGTTCTTC
CDR3 protein: CASRAGGGRVNEQFF

D gene: TRBD2
clone size: many
V gene: TRBV7-6
J gene: TRBJ2-1
CDR3 DNA: TGTGCCAGCAGCTTAGCAGGGACTAGCGTCTTTAATGAGCAGTTCTTC
CDR3 protein: CASSLAGTSVFNEQFF

D gene: .
clone size: .
V gene: TRBV27
J gene: TRBJ2-2
CDR3 DNA: TGTGCCAATACTACCGGGACTAACACCGGGGAGCTGTTTTTT
CDR3 protein: CANTTGTNTGELFF

D gene: TRBD1
clone size: few
V gene: TRBV18
J gene: TRBJ2-4
CDR3 DNA: TGTGCCAGCTCACCCGGACAGGCAGCCAAAAACATTCAGTACTTC
CDR3 protein: CASSPGQAAKNIQYF

D gene: TRBD2
clone size: .
V gene: TRBV6-2/TRBV6-3
J gene: TRBJ2-2
CDR3 DNA: TGTGCCAGTTACGGATCTGGGGCTAGCGGGACCCTAATGAACACCGGGGAGCTGTTTTTT
CDR3 protein: CASYGSGASGTLMNTGELFF

D gene: .
clone size: .
V gene: TRBV29-1
J gene: TRBJ2-1
CDR3 DNA: TGCAGCGTTGTATTACTTACAAGCTCCTACAATGAGCAGTTCTTC
CDR3 protein: CSVVLLTSSYNEQFF

D gene: .
clone size: .
V gene: TRBV4-1
J gene: TRBJ2-5
CDR3 DNA: TGCGCCAGCAGCCAAGCAGTCTCCGAGACCCAGTACTTC
CDR3 protein: CASSQAVSETQYF

D gene: .
clone size: .
V gene: TRBV11-2
J gene: TRBJ2-3
CDR3 DNA: TGTGCCAGCAGCTTATCGGCAGGCGGAGATACGCAGTATTTT
CDR3 protein: CASSLSAGGDTQYF

D gene: .
clone size: few
V gene: TRBV5-5
J gene: TRBJ1-3
CDR3 DNA: TGTGCCAGCAGCTCCATACAGGGATTCGCTGGAAACACCATATATTTT
CDR3 protein: CASSSIQGFAGNTIYF

D gene: .
clone size: .
V gene: TRBV20-1
J gene: TRBJ2-5
CDR3 DNA: TGCAGTGCTAGCGGCAGGGGGGTTGAGACCCAGTACTTC
CDR3 protein: CSASGRGVETQYF

D gene: TRBD1
clone size: .
V gene: TRBV29-1
J gene: TRBJ1-2
CDR3 DNA: TGCAGCGTTGAGGGTACTTTCGGGACAGAAGATGGCTACACCTTC
CDR3 protein: CSVEGTFGTEDGYTF

D gene: .
clone size: .
V gene: TRBV7-2
J gene: TRBJ2-3
CDR3 DNA: TGTGCCAGCAGCTCTGCCAATCGACAGAACCCCACAGATACGCAGTATTTT
CDR3 protein: CASSSANRQNPTDTQYF

D gene: .
clone size: many
V gene: TRBV4-1
J gene: TRBJ1-4
CDR3 DNA: TGCGCCAGCAGCGCTAGGGACCGGGATAATGAAAAACTGTTTTTT
CDR3 protein: CASSARDRDNEKLFF

D gene: TRBD1
clone size: .
V gene: TRBV7-8
J gene: TRBJ2-7
CDR3 DNA: TGTGCCAGCACCTTGGATCGGACAGGGAAGTCCTACGAGCAGTACTTC
CDR3 protein: CASTLDRTGKSYEQYF

D gene: TRBD1
clone size: .
V gene: TRBV4-1
J gene: TRBJ2-7
CDR3 DNA: TGCGCCAGCAGCCAGCGGGACAGGGGAGACGAGCAGTACTTC
CDR3 protein: CASSQRDRGDEQYF

D gene: TRBD1
clone size: .
V gene: TRBV20-1
J gene: TRBJ2-5
CDR3 DNA: TGCAGTGCTAGACCTCCAGGGGGCGAGACCCAGTACTTC
CDR3 protein: CSARPPGGETQYF

D gene: .
clone size: .
V gene: TRBV5-6
J gene: TRBJ2-3
CDR3 DNA: TGTGCCAGCCAACACGACCGGGCAGGGTGGACGGATACGCAGTATTTT
CDR3 protein: CASQHDRAGWTDTQYF

D gene: .
clone size: many
V gene: TRBV29-1
J gene: TRBJ1-5
CDR3 DNA: TGCAGCGTGATCAAGGCGGGGGGAGAGGGTCAGCCCCAGCATTTT
CDR3 protein: CSVIKAGGEGQPQHF

D gene: TRBD2
clone size: few
V gene: TRBV27
J gene: TRBJ2-7
CDR3 DNA: TGTGCCAGCAGTCTGGTAGCGGGAGACGAGCAGTACTTC
CDR3 protein: CASSLVAGDEQYF

D gene: .
clone size: many
V gene: TRBV4-2
J gene: TRBJ1-1
CDR3 DNA: TGTGCCAGCAGCCAAATGGGGGGATGGAGCACTGAAGCTTTCTTT
CDR3 protein: CASSQMGGWSTEAFF